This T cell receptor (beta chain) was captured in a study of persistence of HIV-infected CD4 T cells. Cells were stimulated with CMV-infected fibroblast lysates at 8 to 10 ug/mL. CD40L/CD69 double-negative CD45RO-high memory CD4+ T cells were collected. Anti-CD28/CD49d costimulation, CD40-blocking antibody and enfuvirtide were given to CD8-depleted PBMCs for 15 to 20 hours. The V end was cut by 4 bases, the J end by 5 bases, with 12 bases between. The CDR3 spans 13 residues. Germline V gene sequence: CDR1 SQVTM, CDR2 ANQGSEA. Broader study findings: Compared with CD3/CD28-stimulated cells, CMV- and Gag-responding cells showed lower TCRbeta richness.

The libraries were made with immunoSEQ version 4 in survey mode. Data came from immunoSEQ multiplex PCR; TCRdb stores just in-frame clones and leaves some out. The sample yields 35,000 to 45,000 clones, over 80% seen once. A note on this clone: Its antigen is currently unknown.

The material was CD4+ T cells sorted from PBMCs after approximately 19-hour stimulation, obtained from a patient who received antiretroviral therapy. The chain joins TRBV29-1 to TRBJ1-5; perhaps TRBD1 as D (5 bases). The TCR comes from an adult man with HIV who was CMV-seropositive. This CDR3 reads CSVARDRYQPQHF. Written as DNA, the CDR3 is TGCAGCGTTGCCCGGGACCGGTATCAGCCCCAGCATTTT. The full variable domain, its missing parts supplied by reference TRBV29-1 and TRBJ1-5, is SAVISQKPSRDICQRGTSLTIQCQVDSQVTMMFWYRQQPGQSLTLIATANQGSEATYESGFVIDKFPISRPNLTFSTLTVSNMSPEDSSIYLCSVARDRYQPQHFGDGTRLSIL.